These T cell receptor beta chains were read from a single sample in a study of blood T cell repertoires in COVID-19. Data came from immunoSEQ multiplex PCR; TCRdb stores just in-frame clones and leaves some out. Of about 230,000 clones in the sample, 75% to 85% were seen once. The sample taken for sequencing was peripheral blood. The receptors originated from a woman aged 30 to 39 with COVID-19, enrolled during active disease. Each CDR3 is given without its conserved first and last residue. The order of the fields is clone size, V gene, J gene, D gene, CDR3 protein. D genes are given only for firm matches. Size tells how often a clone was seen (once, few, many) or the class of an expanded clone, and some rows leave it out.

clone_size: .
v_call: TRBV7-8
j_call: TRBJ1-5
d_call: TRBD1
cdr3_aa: ASSLALTGDQPQH

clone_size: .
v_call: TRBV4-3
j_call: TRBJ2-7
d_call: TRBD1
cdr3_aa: ASSQGYRGSYEQY

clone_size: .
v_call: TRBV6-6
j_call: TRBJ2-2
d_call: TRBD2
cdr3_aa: ASSPKLRLAGGPNTGELF

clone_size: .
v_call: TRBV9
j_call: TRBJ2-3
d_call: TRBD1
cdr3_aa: ASSVGQGWGTDTQY

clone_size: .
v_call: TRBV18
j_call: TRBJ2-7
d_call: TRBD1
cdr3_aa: ASSPGDSYEQY

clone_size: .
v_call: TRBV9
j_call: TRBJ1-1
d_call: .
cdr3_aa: ASSEAGMNTEAF

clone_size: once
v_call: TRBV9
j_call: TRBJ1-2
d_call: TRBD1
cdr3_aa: ASSVGPGGGYGYT

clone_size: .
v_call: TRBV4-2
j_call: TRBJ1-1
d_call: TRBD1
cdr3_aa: ASSPYRTGGIDTEAF

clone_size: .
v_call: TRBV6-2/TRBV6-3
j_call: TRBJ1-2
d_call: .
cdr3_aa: ASSYNVEVGLNYGYT

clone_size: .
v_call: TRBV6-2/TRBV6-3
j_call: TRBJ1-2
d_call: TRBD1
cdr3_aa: ASSYLTGDYGYT

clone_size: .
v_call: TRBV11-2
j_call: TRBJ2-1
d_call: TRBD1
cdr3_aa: ASSAGQGNEQF

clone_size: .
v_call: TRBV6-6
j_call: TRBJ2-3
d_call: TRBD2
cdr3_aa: ASSLAGGQMSTDTQY

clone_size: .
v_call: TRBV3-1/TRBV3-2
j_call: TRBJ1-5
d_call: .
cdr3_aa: ASSPKLPRGAYSNQPQH

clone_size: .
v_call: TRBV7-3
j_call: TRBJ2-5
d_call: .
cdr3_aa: ASSLIASGLGETQY

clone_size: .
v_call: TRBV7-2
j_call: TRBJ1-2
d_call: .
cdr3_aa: ASSRSNRGGTIGYT

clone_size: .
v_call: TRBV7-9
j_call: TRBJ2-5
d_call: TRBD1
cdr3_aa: ASSMGTDQETQY

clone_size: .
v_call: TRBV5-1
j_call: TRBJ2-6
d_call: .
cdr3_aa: ASSARDSRGMGGANVLT

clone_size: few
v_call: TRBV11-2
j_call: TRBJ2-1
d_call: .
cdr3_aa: ASSRIREKQF

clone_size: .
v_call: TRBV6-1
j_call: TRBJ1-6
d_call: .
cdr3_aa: ASSEAGGAAPLH

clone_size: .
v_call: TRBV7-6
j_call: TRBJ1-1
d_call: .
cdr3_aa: ASSLGVSGGESAEAF

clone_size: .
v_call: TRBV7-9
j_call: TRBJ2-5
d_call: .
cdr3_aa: ASSLAQWETQY

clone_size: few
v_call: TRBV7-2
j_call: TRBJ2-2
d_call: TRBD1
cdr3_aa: ASSWGQGTGELF

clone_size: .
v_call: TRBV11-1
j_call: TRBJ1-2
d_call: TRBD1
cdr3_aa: ASSEDRGYGYT

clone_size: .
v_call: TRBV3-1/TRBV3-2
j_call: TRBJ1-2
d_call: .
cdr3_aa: ASSQDAGNYGYT

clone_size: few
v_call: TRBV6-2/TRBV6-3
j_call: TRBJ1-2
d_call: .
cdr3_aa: ASSQRGKNYGYT

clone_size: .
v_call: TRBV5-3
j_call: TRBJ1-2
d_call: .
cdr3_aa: ARSYVRWRGLKEGYT

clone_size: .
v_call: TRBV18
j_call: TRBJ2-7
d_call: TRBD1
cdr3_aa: ASSLKGGQGHYEQY

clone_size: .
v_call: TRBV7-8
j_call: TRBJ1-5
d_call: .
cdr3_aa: ASSSGTLIGQPQH